Presented here are 31 T cell receptor beta chains from one specimen sequenced in a study of identical twins. TCRdb analysed the 5' RACE reads with MiXCR anew, one entry per CDR3 protein. Among about 690,000 distinct CDR3 sequences listed, 21% were seen once. This same sample was also taken into another study, of T cells expressing NK-cell markers.

Sample: PBMCs. All receptors come from a woman aged 18 to 35 in good health.

This CDR3 reads CASSRSGLNSYNEQFF. CDR3 nucleotides: TGCGCCAGCAGTAGGAGCGGGCTTAACTCCTACAATGAGCAGTTCTTC. The chain carries TRBV5-1 and TRBJ2-1; tentative D call: TRBD2 (6 bases). The CDR3 contains 16 residues. Germline loops: CDR1 SGHRS, CDR2 YFSETQ. The germline V and J ends were trimmed by 5 bases and 0 bases, with 15 bases remaining between them.

Many counts were recorded for this clonotype. This chain links TRBV6-1 with TRBJ1-2; possibly TRBD1 for D (6 bases). Per the germline V gene, CDR1 is MNHNS and CDR2 is SASEGT. CDR3 size: 14 residues. V dropped 5 bases and J dropped 1 base, with 11 bases sitting between them. CDR3 residues: CASSQGQGNYGYTF. The CDR3 region has the DNA TGTGCCAGCAGTCAGGGGCAGGGTAACTATGGCTACACCTTC.

The chain carries TRBV12-3 or TRBV12-4 and TRBJ2-1, with TRBD1 identical over 7 bases. This CDR3 comprises 14 residues. V lost 5 bases to trimming and J lost 2 bases; unmatched junction nucleotides: 3. The CDR3 here is CASSVDRAYNEQFF. CDR3 nucleotide sequence: TGTGCCAGCAGTGTCGACAGGGCCTACAATGAGCAGTTCTTC.

This clonotype came up a few times. This chain connects TRBV9 to TRBJ2-7; D is possibly TRBD1 or TRBD2 (5 bases each). Germline loops: CDR1 SGDLS, CDR2 YYNGEE. CDR3 size: 14 residues. Between the trimmed V and J ends, which lost 4 bases and 4 bases, there was a span of 15 bases. The chain's CDR3 is CASSPSGTQYEQYF. The DNA of the CDR3 is TGTGCCAGCAGCCCATCGGGGACCCAGTACGAGCAGTACTTC.

This clonotype was seen ten or more times. The rearrangement joins TRBV29-1 to TRBJ2-7; 10 nucleotides line up with TRBD1. V lost 2 bases, J lost 2 bases, and 6 bases stayed unmatched. Germline V gene data show CDR1 as SQVTM and CDR2 as ANQGSEA. The CDR3 runs to 15 residues. CDR3 protein: CSVEIVGQGAYEQYF. CDR3 DNA sequence: TGCAGCGTTGAAATAGTCGGACAGGGGGCCTACGAGCAGTACTTC.

This clonotype was recorded a few times. In nucleotides, the CDR3 is TGTGCCAGCTCAACTACTAACACCGGGGAGCTGTTTTTT. Protein product: CASSTTNTGELFF. The rearrangement uses TRBV18 and TRBJ2-2; no reliable D call. Per germline, CDR1 KGHSH and CDR2 LQKENI. With 5 bases removed from V and 2 bases from J, the gap between germline ends came to 6 bases. This CDR3 region has 13 residues.

J is TRBJ2-5 and V is TRBV12-3 or TRBV12-4; D is perhaps TRBD2 (6 bases). There are 13 residues in the CDR3. Trimming cost V 4 bases and J 5 bases, with 11 bases left between them. CDR3: CASSSGTLETQYF. In DNA form, the CDR3 reads TGTGCCAGCAGTTCAGGGACTCTGGAGACCCAGTACTTC.

V gene TRBV9 combines with J gene TRBJ2-7, with TRBD1 matching over 7 bases. V trimming: 0 bases; J trimming: 4 bases; junction bases outside the gene matches: 7. This CDR3 contains 15 residues. Germline V gene lookup returns CDR1 SGDLS and CDR2 YYNGEE. This CDR3 is CASSVGGTAFYEQYF. CDR3 bases: TGTGCCAGCAGCGTAGGGGGGACAGCGTTTTACGAGCAGTACTTC.

This clonotype turned up a few times. The chain links TRBV2 to TRBJ2-2; 11 bases are shared with TRBD2. Per the germline V gene, CDR1 is SNHLY and CDR2 is FYNNEI. V shed 6 bases, J shed 0 bases, and the junction held 3 bases outside the gene matches. The CDR3 is made up of 16 amino acids. This chain's CDR3 is CASSVLAGANTGELFF. The CDR3 DNA is TGTGCCAGCAGCGTACTAGCGGGAGCGAACACCGGGGAGCTGTTTTTT.

V is TRBV11-2 and J is TRBJ2-4; the D call may be TRBD1 or TRBD2 (5 bases each). The germline V gene has CDR1 SGHAT and CDR2 FQNNGV. CDR3 length: 17 amino acids. Trimming cost V 1 base and J 0 bases, with 13 bases left between them. CDR3 protein: CASSLGMGDEAKNIQYF. CDR3 in DNA: TGTGCCAGCAGCTTAGGCATGGGGGATGAAGCCAAAAACATTCAGTACTTC.

The rearrangement joins TRBV5-5 to TRBJ2-6; 7 positions agree with TRBD1. The V segment lost 2 bases and the J segment 4 bases; nucleotides outside the gene matches: 9. The CDR3 contains 17 residues. Germline CDR1 SGHKS, CDR2 YYEKEE (reference sequence). The CDR3 DNA reads TGTGCCAGCAGCTTAAGGACAGGCTGGGAGGGGGCCAACGTCCTGACTTTC. This gives the protein CASSLRTGWEGANVLTF. Based on the CDR3 plus reference TRBV5-5 and TRBJ2-6, the full variable domain is DAGVTQSPTHLIKTRGQQVTLRCSPISGHKSVSWYQQVLGQGPQFIFQYYEKEERGRGNFPDRFSARQFPNYSSELNVNALLLGDSALYLCASSLRTGWEGANVLTFGAGSRLTVL.

This clonotype was seen more than once but under ten times. The J gene is TRBJ2-3, the V gene TRBV10-3, with TRBD2 matching over 14 bases. CDR1 ENHRY and CDR2 SYGVKD come from the germline V gene. The CDR3 consists of 16 residues. V was pared by 4 bases and J by 1 base, with 1 base of the junction left unmatched. The CDR3 DNA sequence: TGTGCCATCAGTGGGGGACTAGCGGGAGGCACAGATACGCAGTATTTT. Its translation: CAISGGLAGGTDTQYF.

This clonotype was observed a few times. The V gene is TRBV20-1, the J gene TRBJ2-3; 10 nucleotides line up with TRBD1. Per germline, CDR1 DFQATT and CDR2 SNEGSKA (reference sequence). This CDR3 spans 14 amino acids. Trimming took 5 bases from V and 3 from J; bases not matched to a gene: 5. The CDR3 protein is CSAPGQGGTDTQYF. CDR3 in DNA: TGCAGTGCTCCTGGACAGGGGGGGACAGATACGCAGTATTTT.

Many counts were recorded for this clonotype. J is TRBJ2-1 and V is TRBV10-3; TRBD2 agrees at 12 bases. The V gene end was trimmed by 7 bases and the J gene end by 8 bases; junction bases not matched to a gene: 3. This CDR3 has 13 residues. Germline CDR1 ENHRY, CDR2 SYGVKD. The CDR3 sequence: CAITTSGGYEQFF. In nucleotides, the CDR3 is TGTGCCATCACGACTAGCGGGGGTTATGAGCAGTTCTTC.

The chain joins TRBV15 to TRBJ2-7; a weak D match, TRBD2 (6 bases). The CDR3 totals 15 residues. Trimming cost V 10 bases and J 5 bases, with 24 bases left between them. Per the germline V gene, CDR1 is LNHNV and CDR2 is YYDKDF (reference sequence). Written as DNA, the CDR3 is TGTGCCATCAAACAAACGGGGAACTCGGGGGACGAGCAGTACTTC. It is translated as CAIKQTGNSGDEQYF.

This clonotype has only a few counts. The rearrangement joins TRBV5-6 to TRBJ1-2; no reliable D call. Germline V gives CDR1 SGHDT, CDR2 YYEEEE. Trimming took off 2 bases at V and 3 bases at J, with 5 bases between the two ends. The CDR3 runs 12 residues. The CDR3 DNA reads TGTGCCAGCAGCTTCGGGTACTATGGCTACACCTTC. Protein sequence: CASSFGYYGYTF.

The gene calls are TRBV7-2 and TRBJ2-1; 7 bases match TRBD2. CDR1 and CDR2 (germline): SGHTA, FQGNSA. With 4 bases clipped from V and 5 bases from J, the junction kept 8 bases outside the gene matches. The CDR3 sequence is 15 residues long. As DNA, the CDR3 is TGTGCCAGCAGCTACCTCGGGGGAGGGGACAATGAGCAGTTCTTC. It is translated as CASSYLGGGDNEQFF.

The chain employs TRBV20-1 and TRBJ2-7; D may be TRBD2 (5 bases). The ends were cut back, 6 bases at V and 6 bases at J, with 12 bases in the middle. Germline V gene data show CDR1 as DFQATT and CDR2 as SNEGSKA (reference sequence). This CDR3 comprises 11 residues. The CDR3 loop is CSAPGVGEQYF. DNA for the CDR3: TGCAGTGCCCCCGGGGTCGGCGAGCAGTACTTC.

J is TRBJ2-1 and V is TRBV7-9; D call uncertain. The V gene's germline CDR1 is SEHNR and CDR2 FQNEAQ (reference sequence). The length of the CDR3 is 8 residues. The V and J ends lost 7 bases and 15 bases respectively, with 7 bases between them. This CDR3 is CASTLWFF. CDR3 DNA: TGTGCCAGCACCCTGTGGTTCTTC.

The genes are TRBV29-1 and TRBJ2-2, with D possibly matching TRBD1 (6 bases). This CDR3 contains 13 residues. Germline V gene lookup returns CDR1 SQVTM and CDR2 ANQGSEA. V lost 7 bases and J lost 7, with 16 bases in between. DNA for the CDR3: TGCAGCGCTATCCGACAGGATTACGGGGAGCTGTTTTTT. The encoded protein is CSAIRQDYGELFF.

The table lists this clonotype with many counts. The chain employs TRBV20-1 and TRBJ2-1; D remains ambiguous. Germline V gene data show CDR1 as DFQATT and CDR2 as SNEGSKA (reference sequence). This CDR3 has 12 residues. V was clipped by 0 bases and J by 5 bases, with 5 bases between them. CDR3 nucleotide sequence: TGCAGTGCTAGAGACCAGAACAATGAGCAGTTCTTC. It codes for CSARDQNNEQFF.

This clonotype was detected only a few times. The chain employs TRBV19 and TRBJ2-5; D remains ambiguous. Per germline, CDR1 LNHDA and CDR2 SQIVND (reference sequence). Trimming removed 2 bases from V and 2 bases from J, with 9 bases in between. The CDR3 is 14 residues long. The DNA for the CDR3 is TGTGCCAGTAGTATAAGCGCAAGTCAAGAGACCCAGTACTTC. As protein: CASSISASQETQYF.

J is TRBJ2-7 and V is TRBV12-3 or TRBV12-4, with 7 positions matching TRBD2. V was pared by 4 bases and J by 6 bases, with 3 bases of the junction left unmatched. This CDR3 has 12 residues. The CDR3 spells CASSWGGVEQYF. Here the CDR3 DNA reads TGTGCCAGCAGTTGGGGAGGGGTCGAGCAGTACTTC.

This clonotype was observed a handful of times. The V gene is TRBV7-9, the J gene TRBJ1-1; D unresolved. Germline V lookup: CDR1 SEHNR, CDR2 FQNEAQ (reference sequence). CDR3 length equals 14 residues. Between the trimmed V and J ends, which lost 6 bases and 1 base, there was a span of 12 bases. The CDR3 nucleotides read TGTGCCAGCAGAGCCGGACGGACGAACACTGAAGCTTTCTTT. Translated, it gives CASRAGRTNTEAFF.

The table lists this clonotype with a few counts. The chain has TRBV6-2 or TRBV6-3 and TRBJ2-5; no clear D. This CDR3 region has 13 residues. Per germline, CDR1 MNHEY and CDR2 SVGEGT. V lost 0 bases to trimming and J lost 7 bases, with 9 bases between them. CDR3 nucleotide sequence: TGTGCCAGCAGTTACTCCGGGCCGCGGACCCAGTACTTC. It is translated as CASSYSGPRTQYF.

The rearrangement uses TRBV3-1 and TRBJ2-1, with 9 positions matching TRBD2. Looked up from germline, CDR1 is LGHDT and CDR2 is YNNKEL (reference sequence). The CDR3 totals 16 residues. V gave up 0 bases and J gave up 2 bases; unmatched junction bases: 2. CDR3 in DNA: TGTGCCAGCAGCCAAGATCGCGGGGGGGCCTACAATGAGCAGTTCTTC. It translates to CASSQDRGGAYNEQFF.

The V and J genes are TRBV5-1 and TRBJ2-2; 9 positions agree with TRBD1. In germline, CDR1 is SGHRS, CDR2 YFSETQ. This CDR3 region has 15 residues. V shed 5 bases and J 3 bases; nucleotides not matched to a gene: 5. The CDR3 DNA reads as TGCGCCAGCAGATGGGGACAGGGTGACACCGGGGAGCTGTTTTTT. Its translation: CASRWGQGDTGELFF.

The V and J genes are TRBV20-1 and TRBJ2-3, with 13 bases matching TRBD2. This CDR3 has 16 amino acids. V lost 1 base, J lost 5 bases, and 6 bases stayed unmatched. Per the germline V gene, CDR1 is DFQATT and CDR2 is SNEGSKA (reference sequence). The CDR3 DNA reads as TGCAGTGCTAGAGGACTAGCGGGGGGCCGGGAAGATACGCAGTATTTT. Protein sequence: CSARGLAGGREDTQYF.

The V gene is TRBV9, the J gene TRBJ2-2; no clear D. Germline lookup yields CDR1 SGDLS and CDR2 YYNGEE. This CDR3 is 16 amino acids long. The germline V and J ends were trimmed by 3 bases and 6 bases, with 18 bases remaining between them. The CDR3 region is CASSAPSSGPPGELFF. The CDR3 coding sequence is TGTGCCAGCAGCGCACCCAGTTCGGGTCCTCCCGGGGAGCTGTTTTTT.

The CDR3, as DNA: TGCAGTGCTAGCCGGTACTCGGGAGAGACCCAGTACTTC. Residues: CSASRYSGETQYF. V is TRBV20-1 and J is TRBJ2-5; unclear D gene. V lost 3 bases to trimming and J lost 4 bases, with 12 bases between them. From germline, CDR1 is DFQATT and CDR2 SNEGSKA (reference sequence). The CDR3 is made up of 13 amino acids.

This clonotype was picked up a small number of times. The CDR3 protein is CSARRTSESNEQFF. As DNA, the CDR3 is TGCAGTGCTAGAAGGACTAGCGAGTCCAATGAGCAGTTCTTC. The rearrangement links TRBV20-1 to TRBJ2-1, with TRBD2 matching over 9 bases. The CDR3 loop spans 14 amino acids. Looked up from germline, CDR1 is DFQATT and CDR2 is SNEGSKA (reference sequence). V shed 2 bases, J shed 6 bases, and the junction held 5 bases outside the gene matches.